Listed below are T cell receptor beta chains from one sample, sequenced in a study of T cells expressing NK-cell markers. From the 5' RACE reads, TCRdb lists one entry per CDR3 protein and no DNA. The repertoire shows more than 90,000 distinct CDR3 sequences; the top ten hold about 18%. The specimen sequenced was blood T cells: a sorted CD56 or NKG2C T cell subset, CD4+ or CD8+ T cells, or bulk PBMC T cells (not recorded which). These receptor sequences come from a woman aged 18-69 years in good health. CDR3s include the opening cysteine and the closing phenylalanine or tryptophan.

v_call,j_call,cdr3_aa
TRBV7-9,TRBJ2-1,CASSSGLSVNEQFF
TRBV27,TRBJ2-3,CASSFHASTENTDTQYF
TRBV15,TRBJ2-7,CATSRGSGSAYEQYF
TRBV29-1,TRBJ2-1,CSVEDAYNEQFF
TRBV25-1,TRBJ2-7,CASSWGQAYEQYF
TRBV12-3/TRBV12-4,TRBJ1-6,CASSVGTAGDSPLHF
TRBV12-3/TRBV12-4,TRBJ2-1,CASSLTWNEQFF
TRBV20-1,TRBJ2-3,CSVRSAGERDTQYF
TRBV7-8,TRBJ2-1,CASSPGGDSLPNEQFF
TRBV27,TRBJ2-2,CASSFETSENTGELFF
TRBV4-1,TRBJ1-4,CASSQDILDEKLFF
TRBV20-1,TRBJ2-3,CSGDFPDLDTQYF
TRBV7-9,TRBJ2-5,CASSQDTLAQYF
TRBV6-1,TRBJ1-1,CASSQMDRGGTEAFF
TRBV14,TRBJ2-5,CASSHFASEGEETQYF
TRBV7-9,TRBJ1-5,CASSLVGRGGNQPQHF
TRBV5-1,TRBJ2-7,CASSLGERESYEQYF
TRBV5-5,TRBJ2-7,CASSQDGTSGYYEQYF
TRBV12-3/TRBV12-4,TRBJ2-5,CASSLGAGAGGETQYF
TRBV12-3/TRBV12-4,TRBJ2-5,CASSPGLETQYF